The sequence of this T cell receptor beta chain was determined in a study of shared clonotypes between healthy human individuals. The protocol was immunoSEQ multiplex PCR, while the TCRdb copy is restricted to in-frame clones and leaves out a portion. Among under 2,500,000 clones listed, approximately 96% were seen once. Trimming took off 0 bases at V and 7 bases at J, with 7 bases between the two ends. The CDR3 is 13 amino acids. Per the germline V gene, CDR1 is MGHRA and CDR2 is YSYEKL. Study-level points and caveats: Researchers found naive subsets generally carried larger estimated richness than memory subsets.

Points on this clone: The antigen remains undetermined. Additional DNA sequences in this sample encode the identical CDR3.

The rearrangement joins TRBV4-1 to TRBJ1-5; a possible D gene is TRBD1 (5 bases). The sequence was obtained from a man aged 18 to 29 in good health. Sequenced: naive CD4+ T cells sorted from blood. Subset reported: CD45RA+ positively selected. CDR3 protein: CASSQEGGQPQHF. The CDR3 nucleotides read TGCGCCAGCAGCCAAGAGGGGGGGCAGCCCCAGCATTTT.